This T cell receptor beta chain stems from a study of shared clonotypes between healthy human individuals. Findings and limits, study-wide: Clonotypes not shared had lower generation probabilities than those common to all four donors.

Genomic DNA of every subset was divided equally among multiple immunoSEQ plates. Using immunoSEQ multiplex PCR, the repertoire was profiled, and TCRdb retains in-frame clones only, with some absent. The sample contains fewer than 1.6 million clones, approximately 98.5% of which appear only once. CDR1 and CDR2 from the germline V gene are SGHDT and YYEEEE. The CDR3 totals 13 residues. The V gene end was trimmed by 6 bases and the J gene end by 6 bases; junction bases not matched to a gene: 4. Worth noting for this clone: Its specificity is unknown.

The chain links TRBV5-6 to TRBJ2-3; 10 bases map to TRBD2. The specimen sequenced was naive CD4+ T cells sorted from blood. Subset denoted: CD45RA+ positively selected. This TCR derives from a man between 25 and 39 years old in good health. The CDR3 region is CASILAGDDTQYF. The DNA of the CDR3 is TGTGCCAGCATCCTAGCGGGAGACGATACGCAGTATTTT. Full variable domain (rest looked up from reference TRBV5-6 and TRBJ2-3): DAGVTQSPTHLIKTRGQQVTLRCSPKSGHDTVSWYQQALGQGPQFIFQYYEEEERQRGNFPDRFSGHQFPNYSSELNVNALLLGDSALYLCASILAGDDTQYFGPGTRLTVL.